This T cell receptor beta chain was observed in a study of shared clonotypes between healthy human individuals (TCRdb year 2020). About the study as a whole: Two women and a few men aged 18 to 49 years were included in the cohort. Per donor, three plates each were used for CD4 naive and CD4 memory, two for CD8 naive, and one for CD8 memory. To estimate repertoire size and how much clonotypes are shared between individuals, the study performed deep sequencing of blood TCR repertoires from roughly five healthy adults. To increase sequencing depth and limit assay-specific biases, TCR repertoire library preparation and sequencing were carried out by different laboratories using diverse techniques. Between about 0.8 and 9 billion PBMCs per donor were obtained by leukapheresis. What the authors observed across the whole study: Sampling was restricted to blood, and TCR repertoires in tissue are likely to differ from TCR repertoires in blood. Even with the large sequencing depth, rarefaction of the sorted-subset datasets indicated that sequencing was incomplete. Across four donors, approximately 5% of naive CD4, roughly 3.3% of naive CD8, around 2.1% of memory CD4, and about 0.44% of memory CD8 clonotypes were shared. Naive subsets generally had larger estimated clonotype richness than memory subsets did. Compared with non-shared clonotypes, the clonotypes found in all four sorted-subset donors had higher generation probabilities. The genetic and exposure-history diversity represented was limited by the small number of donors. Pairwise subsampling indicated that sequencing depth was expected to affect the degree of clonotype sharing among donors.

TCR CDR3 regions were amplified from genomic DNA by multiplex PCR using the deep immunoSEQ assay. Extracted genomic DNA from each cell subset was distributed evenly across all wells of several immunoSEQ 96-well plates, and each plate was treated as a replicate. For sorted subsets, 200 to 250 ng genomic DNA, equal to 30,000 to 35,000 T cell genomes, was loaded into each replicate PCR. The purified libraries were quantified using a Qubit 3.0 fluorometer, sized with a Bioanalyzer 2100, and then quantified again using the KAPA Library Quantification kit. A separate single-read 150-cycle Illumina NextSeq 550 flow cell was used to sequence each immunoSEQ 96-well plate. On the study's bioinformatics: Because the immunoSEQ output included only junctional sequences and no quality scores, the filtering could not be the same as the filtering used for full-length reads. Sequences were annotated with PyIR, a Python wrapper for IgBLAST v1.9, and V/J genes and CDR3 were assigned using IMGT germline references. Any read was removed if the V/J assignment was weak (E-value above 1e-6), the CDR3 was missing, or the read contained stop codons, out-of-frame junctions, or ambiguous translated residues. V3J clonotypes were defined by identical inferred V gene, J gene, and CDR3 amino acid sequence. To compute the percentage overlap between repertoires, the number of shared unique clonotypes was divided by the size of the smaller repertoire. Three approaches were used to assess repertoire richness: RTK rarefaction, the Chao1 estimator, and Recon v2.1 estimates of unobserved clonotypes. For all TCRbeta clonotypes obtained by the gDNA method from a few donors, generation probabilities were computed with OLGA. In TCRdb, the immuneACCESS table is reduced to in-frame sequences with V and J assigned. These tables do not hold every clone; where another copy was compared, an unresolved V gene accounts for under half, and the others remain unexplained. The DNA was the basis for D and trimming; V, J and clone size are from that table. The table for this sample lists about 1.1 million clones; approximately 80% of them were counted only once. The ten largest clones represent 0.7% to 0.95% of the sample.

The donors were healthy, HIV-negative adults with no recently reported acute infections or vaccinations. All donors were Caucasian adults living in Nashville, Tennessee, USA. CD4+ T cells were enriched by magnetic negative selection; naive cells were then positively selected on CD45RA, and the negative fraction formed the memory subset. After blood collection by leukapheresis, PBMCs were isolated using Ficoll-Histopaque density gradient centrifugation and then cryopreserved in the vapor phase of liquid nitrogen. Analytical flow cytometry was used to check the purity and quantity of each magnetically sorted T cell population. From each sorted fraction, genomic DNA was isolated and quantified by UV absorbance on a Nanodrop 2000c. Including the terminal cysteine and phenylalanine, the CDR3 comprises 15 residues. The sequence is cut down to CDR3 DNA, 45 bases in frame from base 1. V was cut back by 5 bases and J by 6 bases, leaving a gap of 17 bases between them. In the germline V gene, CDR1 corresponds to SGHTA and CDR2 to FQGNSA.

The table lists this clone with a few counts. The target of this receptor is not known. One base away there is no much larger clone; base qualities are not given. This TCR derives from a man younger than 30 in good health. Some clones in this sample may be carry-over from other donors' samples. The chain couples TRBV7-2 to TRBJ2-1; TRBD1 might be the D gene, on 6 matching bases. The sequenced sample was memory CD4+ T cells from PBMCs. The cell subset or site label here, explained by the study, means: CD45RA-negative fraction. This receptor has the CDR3 CASSPRGSSSNEQFF. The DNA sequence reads TGTGCCAGCAGCCCGAGGGGGTCTTCGAGCAATGAGCAGTTCTTC. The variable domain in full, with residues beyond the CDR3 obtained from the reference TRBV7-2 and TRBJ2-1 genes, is GAGVSQSPSNKVTEKGKDVELRCDPISGHTALYWYRQSLGQGLEFLIYFQGNSAPDKSGLPSDRFSAERTGGSVSTLTIQRTQQEDSAVYLCASSPRGSSSNEQFFGPGTRLTVL.